This entry is about one T cell receptor (beta chain). Measured with immunoSEQ multiplex PCR; TCRdb has only the in-frame clones, and not every one. The sample has under 300,000 clones, approximately 84% seen once. Individuals aged roughly 18 to 95 years were recruited from approximately 24 US areas. Symptom resolution, clearance, or two negative PCRs marked donors in Cohort 3 as recovered. This CDR3 has 15 amino acids. J was trimmed by 8 bases and V by 1 base; bases with no gene match: 6. Germline CDR1 SGHDN, CDR2 FVKESK. These data come from a study of blood T cell repertoires in COVID-19. The chain links TRBV14 to TRBJ2-3; TRBD2 matches at 10 bases. The sequence came from a man over 45 who had recovered from COVID-19. The sequenced sample consisted of PBMCs or T cells enriched from blood (not recorded which). The CDR3, as DNA: TGTGCCAGCAGCCAAGGGACTAGCGGATCAAGTACGCAGTATTTT. Residues: CASSQGTSGSSTQYF.